The entry that follows covers one T cell receptor (beta chain) sequence. Its antigen is not known. V was clipped by 4 bases and J by 5 bases, with 15 bases between them. The length of the CDR3 is 15 residues. Germline V gene data show CDR1 as GTSNPN and CDR2 as SVGIG (reference sequence). Adult donors, all healthy and HIV-negative, had no recent acute infections or vaccinations. Each subset's genomic DNA was split evenly across several immunoSEQ plates. TCRdb's copy holds only in-frame clones and misses some; the assay was immunoSEQ multiplex PCR. The repertoire holds roughly 1 million clones, with about 75% as singletons. These data come from a study of shared clonotypes between healthy human individuals. Findings and limits, study-wide: Generally, estimated richness proved larger in naive subsets than it did in memory subsets.

The source is a man aged 18 to 29 in good health. The sequencing sample was made of memory CD4+ T cells sorted from blood. Subset denoted: CD45RA-negative fraction. V gene TRBV30 combines with J gene TRBJ1-6, with D perhaps TRBD1 (6 bases). This CDR3 reads CAWTTGGANNSPLHF. Written as DNA, the CDR3 is TGTGCCTGGACCACTGGGGGGGCGAATAATTCACCCCTCCACTTT.